The 12 T cell receptor beta chains below were found in one sample sequenced in a study of blood T cell repertoires in COVID-19. Method: immunoSEQ multiplex PCR; TCRdb's copy keeps in-frame clones and lacks some. The sample lists around 230,000 clones, roughly 84% seen once, with 2% to 2.5% in the top ten. Sequenced sample: peripheral blood. The receptors stem from a man aged 35 to 55 who had recovered from COVID-19.

The rearrangement joins TRBV18 to TRBJ2-2; D not resolved. From germline, CDR1 is KGHSH and CDR2 LQKENI. CDR3 length: 16 residues. V was shortened by 4 bases and J by 0 bases, with 12 bases between the two germline ends. CDR3 protein: CASSLDLISNTGELFF. CDR3 DNA sequence: TGTGCCAGCTCACTAGATCTGATATCGAACACCGGGGAGCTGTTTTTT.

The chain joins TRBV30 to TRBJ2-5; D might be TRBD1 (5 bases). This CDR3 has 13 residues. V dropped 5 bases and J dropped 5 bases, with 15 bases sitting between them. CDR1 is GTSNPN, CDR2 SVGIG, per germline (reference sequence). The DNA of the CDR3 is TGTGCCTGGTCTCCGGGTTGGGGCGAGACCCAGTACTTC. Encoded protein: CAWSPGWGETQYF.

V and J are TRBV5-1 and TRBJ2-7; no clear D. This CDR3 has 15 residues. Germline V lookup: CDR1 SGHRS, CDR2 YFSETQ. The ends were cut back, 0 bases at V and 3 bases at J, with 13 bases in the middle. CDR3 region: CASSLGYRTVYEQYF. CDR3 nucleotides: TGCGCCAGCAGCTTGGGATACAGAACGGTCTACGAGCAGTACTTC.

This clone was found a few times. This chain links TRBV15 with TRBJ1-2, with D uncertain. This CDR3 region has 12 residues. V was trimmed by 5 bases and J by 8 bases, leaving 12 bases between them. Germline V gene data show CDR1 as LNHNV and CDR2 as YYDKDF (reference sequence). The CDR3 is CATSQREFGYTF. The CDR3 DNA reads as TGTGCCACCAGCCAGCGGGAATTCGGCTACACCTTC.

This clone was observed a single time. The rearrangement uses TRBV7-9 and TRBJ1-1; D is uncertain. The length of the CDR3 is 14 residues. Germline V gene data show CDR1 as SEHNR and CDR2 as FQNEAQ (reference sequence). V was pared by 2 bases and J by 0 bases, with 7 bases between. DNA of the CDR3: TGTGCCAGCAGCTTAAGGACTTTGAACACTGAAGCTTTCTTT. This translates into CASSLRTLNTEAFF.

The J gene is TRBJ1-3, the V gene TRBV7-8, with a weak D call TRBD1 (6 bases). V was trimmed by 5 bases and J by 3 bases, leaving 23 bases between them. The V gene's germline CDR1 is SGHVS and CDR2 FQNEAQ. The CDR3 spans 18 residues. CDR3 region: CASSLLRGSGGNGNTIYF. In DNA, the CDR3 is TGTGCCAGCAGCCTCTTGAGGGGGTCTGGGGGTAATGGAAACACCATATATTTT.

This clone has a single count. The chain recombines TRBV29-1 with TRBJ1-4; possible D gene TRBD1, 5 bases. This CDR3 region has 12 residues. The germline V and J ends were trimmed by 4 bases and 8 bases, with 11 bases remaining between them. CDR1 is SQVTM, CDR2 ANQGSEA, per germline. The CDR3 sequence is CSVVGAGEKLFF. The CDR3 nucleotides are TGCAGCGTTGTTGGGGCAGGAGAAAAACTGTTTTTT.

J is TRBJ2-5 and V is TRBV29-1; D gene uncertain. The CDR3 is made up of 11 amino acids. The V gene lost 7 bases and the J gene lost 2 bases, with 8 bases spanning the gap. CDR1 and CDR2 from the germline V gene are SQVTM and ANQGSEA. The CDR3 region has the DNA TGCAGCGCACAGATTCAAGAGACCCAGTACTTC. The encoded protein is CSAQIQETQYF.

This chain joins TRBV4-3 and TRBJ2-2; TRBD1 matches 7 bases. The trim removed 0 bases at V and 1 base at J, leaving 2 bases unmatched. The V gene's germline CDR1 is LGHNA and CDR2 YSLEER. CDR3 length equals 16 residues. Here the CDR3 DNA reads TGCGCCAGCAGCCAAGAAGGGGACAGGAACACCGGGGAGCTGTTTTTT. Translating it yields CASSQEGDRNTGELFF.

This chain uses TRBV4-3 with TRBJ2-5, with TRBD1 as a possible D gene (6 bases). The V and J ends lost 0 bases and 1 base respectively, with 18 bases between them. The CDR3 spans 18 residues. Germline loops: CDR1 LGHNA, CDR2 YSLEER. In DNA, the CDR3 is TGCGCCAGCAGCCAAGACAACATTAGATCAGGGGTCCAAGAGACCCAGTACTTC. This codes for CASSQDNIRSGVQETQYF.

The chain joins TRBV19 to TRBJ2-1; possibly TRBD1 for D (6 bases). Germline assignment: CDR1 LNHDA and CDR2 SQIVND (reference sequence). This CDR3 region has 15 residues. V shed 5 bases and J shed 5 bases, with 16 bases lying between them. The CDR3 region has the DNA TGTGCCAGTAGTTCCAACAGGGAGTGGGACAATGAGCAGTTCTTC. Translation gives CASSSNREWDNEQFF.

The V and J genes are TRBV30 and TRBJ2-5; 7 bases are a match to TRBD2. Looked up from germline, CDR1 is GTSNPN and CDR2 is SVGIG (reference sequence). With V trimmed by 3 bases and J by 2 bases, 3 bases remained unmatched. The CDR3 contains 13 residues. CDR3 residues: CAWSGGLQETQYF. CDR3 nucleotide sequence: TGTGCCTGGAGCGGGGGGTTACAAGAGACCCAGTACTTC.